One and the same sample provided the 20 T cell receptor beta chains below, sequenced in a study of beta chain features in type 1 diabetes. Expressed TCRB transcripts were sequenced after all isolated RNA was converted to cDNA. Produced via immunoSEQ multiplex PCR; TCRdb's table is partial and in-frame only. The table has 850,000 to 900,000 clones, about 17% seen once. The specimen sequenced was naive CD4+ T cells from blood. The receptor set was obtained from a woman aged 18-29 years in good health.

The rearrangement links TRBV20-1 to TRBJ2-7, with 7 bases matching TRBD2. Trimming cost V 7 bases and J 5 bases; bases outside gene matches: 5. The length of the CDR3 is 11 residues. The germline V gene has CDR1 DFQATT and CDR2 SNEGSKA (reference sequence). This CDR3 is CSGGRGDEQYF. The CDR3 DNA follows: TGCAGTGGCGGGAGAGGCGACGAGCAGTACTTC.

The table lists this clone with a few counts. V usage is TRBV7-8 and J usage is TRBJ2-5; 7 positions agree with TRBD1. The CDR3 contains 12 residues. Looked up from germline, CDR1 is SGHVS and CDR2 is FQNEAQ. J lost 6 bases, V lost 9 bases, and 7 bases had no gene match. CDR3 loop: CASRQGVQTQYF. The CDR3 bases are TGTGCCAGTCGACAGGGTGTACAGACCCAGTACTTC. Together with reference TRBV7-8 and TRBJ2-5, the CDR3 gives the full variable domain: GAGVSQSPRYKVAKRGQDVALRCDPISGHVSLFWYQQALGQGPEFLTYFQNEAQLDKSGLPSDRFFAERPEGSVSTLKIQRTQQEDSAVYLCASRQGVQTQYFGPGTRLLVL.

V gene TRBV7-2 combines with J gene TRBJ2-7, with a weak D call TRBD2 (5 bases). The ends were cut back, 4 bases at V and 5 bases at J, with 9 bases in the middle. This CDR3 spans 12 amino acids. Germline V gives CDR1 SGHTA, CDR2 FQGNSA. For the CDR3, the DNA is TGTGCCAGCAGCTCGCAGCGGAACGAGCAGTACTTC. Amino acid sequence: CASSSQRNEQYF.

This clone showed up just a few times. DNA of the CDR3: TGTGCCAGCAGCCCACAAGAAGGGGTCACTGAAGCTTTCTTT. Translating gives CASSPQEGVTEAFF. The chain combines TRBV7-8 with TRBJ1-1; a weak D match, TRBD1 (5 bases). Germline V lookup: CDR1 SGHVS, CDR2 FQNEAQ. The CDR3 length is 14 residues. The V end lost 5 bases, the J end lost 4 bases, and 14 bases lay between the germline ends.

The J gene is TRBJ2-1, the V gene TRBV9; D ambiguous. This CDR3 region has 13 residues. CDR1 SGDLS and CDR2 YYNGEE come from the germline V gene. Between the trimmed V and J ends, which lost 0 bases and 6 bases, there was a span of 7 bases. CDR3 protein: CASSVASPNEQFF. The CDR3 nucleotides read TGTGCCAGCAGCGTAGCCAGTCCCAATGAGCAGTTCTTC.

The CDR3 is CASSFRAEQYF. CDR3 DNA: TGTGCCAGCAGTTTCAGGGCAGAGCAGTACTTC. The chain carries TRBV28 and TRBJ2-7; D possibly corresponds to TRBD1 (5 bases). Trimming removed 3 bases from V and 7 bases from J, with 7 bases in between. This CDR3 comprises 11 residues. From germline, CDR1 is MDHEN and CDR2 SYDVKM.

This clone was found a few times. This chain joins TRBV5-6 and TRBJ2-5; D may be TRBD2 (5 bases). Per germline, CDR1 SGHDT and CDR2 YYEEEE. The CDR3 spans 14 residues. V gave up 4 bases and J gave up 4 bases, with 14 bases separating them. CDR3 sequence (DNA): TGTGCCAGCAGCCTAGCCGTGGGGTTAGAGACCCAGTACTTC. Translating it yields CASSLAVGLETQYF.

In this sample, this clone turned up a few times. The chain is built from TRBV29-1 and TRBJ1-3, with TRBD1 matching 9 bases. Germline lookup yields CDR1 SQVTM and CDR2 ANQGSEA. The trim removed 6 bases at V and 0 bases at J, leaving 9 bases unmatched. The CDR3 consists of 16 residues. The CDR3 DNA follows: TGCAGCGTCGCACTTTACAGGGGGCTCTCTGGAAACACCATATATTTT. It translates to CSVALYRGLSGNTIYF.

This clone came up a few times. V gene TRBV27 combines with J gene TRBJ2-5; the D call may be TRBD1 or TRBD2 (6 bases each). The germline CDR1 and CDR2 sequences are MNHEY and SMNVEV (reference sequence). The V and J ends lost 10 bases and 2 bases respectively, with 14 bases between them. CDR3 length: 13 residues. In DNA, the CDR3 is TGTGCCACAGGAGGGGGACCACAAGAGACCCAGTACTTC. Translating it yields CATGGGPQETQYF.

The chain joins TRBV9 to TRBJ2-5, with D possibly being TRBD1 or TRBD2 (6 bases each). Trimming took off 2 bases at V and 4 bases at J, with 15 bases between the two ends. The CDR3 has 15 residues. Germline CDR1 and CDR2: SGDLS and YYNGEE. The CDR3 region has the DNA TGTGCCAGCAGCGTCCGAGGGGGGACGCCAGAGACCCAGTACTTC. The encoded protein is CASSVRGGTPETQYF.

The chain combines TRBV28 with TRBJ1-3; D gene ambiguous. This CDR3 has 13 amino acids. Germline CDR1 MDHEN, CDR2 SYDVKM. V was pared by 5 bases and J by 3 bases, with 8 bases between. In nucleotides, the CDR3 is TGTGCCAGCAGTCCCTGGGGTGGAAACACCATATATTTT. Amino acid sequence: CASSPWGGNTIYF. The whole variable domain, remainder taken from reference TRBV28 and TRBJ1-3, is DVKVTQSSRYLVKRTGEKVFLECVQDMDHENMFWYRQDPGLGLRLIYFSYDVKMKEKGDIPEGYSVSREKKERFSLILESASTNQTSMYLCASSPWGGNTIYFGEGSWLTVV.

A few counts support this clone. The rearrangement uses TRBV5-1 and TRBJ1-2; 7 bases fit TRBD1. The germline V gene has CDR1 SGHRS and CDR2 YFSETQ. This CDR3 is built from 16 residues. The V segment lost 0 bases and the J segment 4 bases; nucleotides outside the gene matches: 9. This chain's CDR3 is CASSLVRQGIGYGYTF. The CDR3 nucleotides are TGCGCCAGCAGCTTGGTTCGACAGGGAATTGGCTATGGCTACACCTTC.

V is TRBV6-6 and J is TRBJ1-1; D might be TRBD1 (6 bases). The V gene lost 2 bases and the J gene lost 3 bases, with 16 bases spanning the gap. From germline, CDR1 is MNHNY and CDR2 SVGAGI (reference sequence). CDR3 length: 16 amino acids. The CDR3 protein is CASSYGGGGAHTEAFF. CDR3 in DNA: TGTGCCAGCAGTTACGGTGGTGGGGGGGCCCACACTGAAGCTTTCTTT.

The chain employs TRBV11-2 and TRBJ1-2; D not certain. Per the germline V gene, CDR1 is SGHAT and CDR2 is FQNNGV. This CDR3 is built from 16 residues. The V gene lost 7 bases and the J gene lost 4 bases, with 22 bases spanning the gap. The CDR3 loop reads CASTTVKRGRSYGYTF. CDR3 DNA sequence: TGTGCCAGCACTACAGTGAAGCGGGGAAGGAGCTATGGCTACACCTTC.

The gene calls are TRBV7-2 and TRBJ1-2, with unresolved D. The germline V gene has CDR1 SGHTA and CDR2 FQGNSA. The CDR3 loop spans 14 amino acids. Trimming stripped 1 base from V and 2 bases from J, with 8 bases between. CDR3 sequence reads: CASSLEANNYGYTF. The CDR3 coding sequence is TGTGCCAGCAGCTTAGAAGCCAACAACTATGGCTACACCTTC.

The chain recombines TRBV10-2 with TRBJ2-7; TRBD1 matches at 9 bases. V gave up 10 bases and J gave up 4 bases; unmatched junction bases: 5. CDR1 is WSHSY, CDR2 SAAADI, per germline. The CDR3 loop spans 12 amino acids. The CDR3 DNA follows: TGCGCCACTTCCGGGACAGGGTACGAGCAGTACTTC. It encodes CATSGTGYEQYF.

J is TRBJ1-1 and V is TRBV5-1; D is unresolved. Trimming removed 3 bases from V and 7 bases from J, with 7 bases in between. From germline, CDR1 is SGHRS and CDR2 YFSETQ. The CDR3 is made up of 11 amino acids. CDR3 nucleotides: TGCGCCAGCAGCTACGGAAGTGAAGCTTTCTTT. The encoded protein is CASSYGSEAFF. Full variable domain (rest looked up from reference TRBV5-1 and TRBJ1-1): KAGVTQTPRYLIKTRGQQVTLSCSPISGHRSVSWYQQTPGQGLQFLFEYFSETQRNKGNFPGRFSGRQFSNSRSEMNVSTLELGDSALYLCASSYGSEAFFGQGTRLTVV.

This clone was found a few times. J is TRBJ2-3 and V is TRBV29-1; D might be TRBD2 (6 bases). This CDR3 has 14 amino acids. Trimming left V 6 bases short and J 2 bases short, with 15 bases between. The germline CDR1 and CDR2 sequences are SQVTM and ANQGSEA. The CDR3 sequence: CSVGSGLFTDTQYF. The CDR3, as DNA: TGCAGCGTGGGTAGCGGACTTTTCACAGATACGCAGTATTTT.

This clone was seen more than once but under ten times. The chain employs TRBV4-2 and TRBJ2-3, with D unresolved. The CDR3 is 15 residues long. Germline loops: CDR1 LGHNA, CDR2 YNFKEQ. V lost 2 bases and J lost 1, with 10 bases in between. For the CDR3, the DNA is TGTGCCAGCAGCCAAACGGCTGGGGGCACAGATACGCAGTATTTT. It yields the protein CASSQTAGGTDTQYF.

This clone has just a few counts. Relative to the germline gene, one junction end is altered; a read error may explain this. CDR3 sequence (DNA): TGTGCCATCAGTGAATGGGGACCCTTCGTGAACACCGGGGAGCTGTTTTTT. Amino acid sequence: CAISEWGPFVNTGELFF. The chain has TRBV6-1 and TRBJ2-2; perhaps D is TRBD1 or TRBD2 (5 bases each). The CDR3 totals 17 residues. Germline-derived CDR1 and CDR2 are MNHNS and SASEGT.